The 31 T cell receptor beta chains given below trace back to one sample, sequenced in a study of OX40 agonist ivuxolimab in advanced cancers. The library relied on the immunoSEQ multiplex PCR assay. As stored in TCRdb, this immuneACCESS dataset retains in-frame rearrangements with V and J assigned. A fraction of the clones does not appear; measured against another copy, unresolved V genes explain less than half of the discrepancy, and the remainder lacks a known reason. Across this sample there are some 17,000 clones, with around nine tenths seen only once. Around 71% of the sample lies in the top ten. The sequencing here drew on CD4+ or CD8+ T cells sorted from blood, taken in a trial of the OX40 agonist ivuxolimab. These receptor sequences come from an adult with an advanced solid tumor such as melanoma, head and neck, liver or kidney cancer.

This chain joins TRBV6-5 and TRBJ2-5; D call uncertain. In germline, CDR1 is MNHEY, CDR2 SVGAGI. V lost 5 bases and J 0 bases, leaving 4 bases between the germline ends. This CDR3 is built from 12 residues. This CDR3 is CASSLDQETQYF. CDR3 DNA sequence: TGTGCCAGCAGTCTCGACCAAGAGACCCAGTACTTC.

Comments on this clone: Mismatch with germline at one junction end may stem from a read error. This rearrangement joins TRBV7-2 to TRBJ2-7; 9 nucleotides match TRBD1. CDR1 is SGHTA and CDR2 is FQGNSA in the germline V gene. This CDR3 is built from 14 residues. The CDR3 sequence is CASSQGTGNYEQYF. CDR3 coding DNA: TGCGCCAGCAGCCAAGGGACAGGGAACTACGAGCAGTACTTC.

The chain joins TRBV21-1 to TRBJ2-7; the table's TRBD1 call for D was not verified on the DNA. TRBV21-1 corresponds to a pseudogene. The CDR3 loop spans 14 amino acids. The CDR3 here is CASSPDRGLDEQYF. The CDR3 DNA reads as TGTGCCAGCAGCCCGGACAGGGGGCTTGACGAGCAGTACTTC.

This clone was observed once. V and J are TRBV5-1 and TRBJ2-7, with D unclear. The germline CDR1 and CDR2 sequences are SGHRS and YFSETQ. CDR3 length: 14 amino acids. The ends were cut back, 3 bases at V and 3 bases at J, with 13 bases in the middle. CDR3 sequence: CASSSLTGLYEQYF. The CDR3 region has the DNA TGCGCCAGCAGCTCCCTTACGGGCCTCTACGAGCAGTACTTC.

For the CDR3, the DNA is TGTGCCAGCAGCTTACCAAGCACGGGAGCGGTGCAGTTCTTC. Amino acid sequence: CASSLPSTGAVQFF. The chain links TRBV11-3 to TRBJ2-1, with a weak D call TRBD2 (6 bases). There are 14 residues in the CDR3. Germline-derived CDR1 and CDR2 are SGHNT and YENEEA. Trimming shortened V by 2 bases and J by 12 bases, and 17 bases separated the two germline ends.

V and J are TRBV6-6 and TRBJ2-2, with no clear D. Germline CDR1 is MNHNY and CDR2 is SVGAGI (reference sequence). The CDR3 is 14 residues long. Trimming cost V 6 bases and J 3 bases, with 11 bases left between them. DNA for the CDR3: TGTGCCAGCAGCCACGACACTTACACCGGGGAGCTGTTTTTT. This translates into CASSHDTYTGELFF.

CDR3 sequence (DNA): TGTGCCAGCAGAGGGGGGACTAGCGGGAACAAAAACATTCAGTACTTC. Protein sequence: CASRGGTSGNKNIQYF. V usage is TRBV6-4 and J usage is TRBJ2-4; 13 nucleotides line up with TRBD2. After removal of 6 bases from V and 3 bases from J, the junction contained 5 bases not matched to a gene. Germline loops: CDR1 MRHNA, CDR2 SNTAGT. CDR3 size: 16 residues.

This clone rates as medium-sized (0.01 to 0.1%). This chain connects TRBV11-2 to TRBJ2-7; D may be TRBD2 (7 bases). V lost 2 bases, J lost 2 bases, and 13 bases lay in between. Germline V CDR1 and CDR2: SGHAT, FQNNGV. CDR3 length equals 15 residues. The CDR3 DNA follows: TGTGCCAGCAGCTTACGGGGGGCCAGGGCCTACGAGCAGTACTTC. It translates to CASSLRGARAYEQYF.

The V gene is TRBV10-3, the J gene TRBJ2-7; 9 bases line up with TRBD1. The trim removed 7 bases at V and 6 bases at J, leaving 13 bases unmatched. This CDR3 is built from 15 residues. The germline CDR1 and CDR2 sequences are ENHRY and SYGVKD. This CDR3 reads CAIKAGTGLIGEQYF. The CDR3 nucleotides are TGTGCCATCAAAGCCGGGACAGGGCTAATTGGCGAGCAGTACTTC.

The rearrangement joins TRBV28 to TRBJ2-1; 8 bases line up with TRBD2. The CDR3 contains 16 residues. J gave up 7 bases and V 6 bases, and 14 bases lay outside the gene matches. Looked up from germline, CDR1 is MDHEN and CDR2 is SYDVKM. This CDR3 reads CASSLGSGSFANEQFF. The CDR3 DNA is TGTGCCAGCAGCTTAGGAAGCGGGAGTTTTGCTAATGAGCAGTTCTTC.

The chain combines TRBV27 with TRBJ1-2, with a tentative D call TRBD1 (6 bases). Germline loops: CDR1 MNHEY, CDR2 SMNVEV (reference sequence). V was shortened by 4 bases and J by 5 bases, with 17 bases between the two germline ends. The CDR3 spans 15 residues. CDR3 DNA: TGTGCCAGCAGTTCACCCCTACAGGGCGCTTATGGCTACACCTTC. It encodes CASSSPLQGAYGYTF.

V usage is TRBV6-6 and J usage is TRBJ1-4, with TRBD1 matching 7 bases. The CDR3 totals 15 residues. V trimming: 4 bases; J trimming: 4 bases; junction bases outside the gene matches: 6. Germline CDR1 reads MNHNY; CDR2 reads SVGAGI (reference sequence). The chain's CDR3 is CASSSWTGLNEKLFF. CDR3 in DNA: TGTGCCAGCAGTTCATGGACAGGCCTTAATGAAAAACTGTTTTTT.

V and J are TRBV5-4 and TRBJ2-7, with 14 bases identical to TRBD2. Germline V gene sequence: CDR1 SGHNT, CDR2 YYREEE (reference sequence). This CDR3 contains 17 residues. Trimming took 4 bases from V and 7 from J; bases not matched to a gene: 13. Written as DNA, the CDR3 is TGTGCCAGCAGCCTCGGACTAGCGGGAGGTGGGGAAAGGGAGCAGTACTTC. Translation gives CASSLGLAGGGEREQYF.

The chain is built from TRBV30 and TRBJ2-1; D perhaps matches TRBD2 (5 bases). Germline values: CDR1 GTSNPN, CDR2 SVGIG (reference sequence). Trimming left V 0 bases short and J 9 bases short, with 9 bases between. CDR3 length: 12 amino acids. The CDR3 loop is CAWSVRRGEQFF. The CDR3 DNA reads TGTGCCTGGAGTGTACGACGGGGTGAGCAGTTCTTC. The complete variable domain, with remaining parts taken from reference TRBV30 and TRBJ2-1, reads SQTIHQWPATLVQPVGSPLSLECTVEGTSNPNLYWYRQAAGRGLQLLFYSVGIGQISSEVPQNLSASRPQDRQFILSSKKLLLSDSGFYLCAWSVRRGEQFFGPGTRLTVL.

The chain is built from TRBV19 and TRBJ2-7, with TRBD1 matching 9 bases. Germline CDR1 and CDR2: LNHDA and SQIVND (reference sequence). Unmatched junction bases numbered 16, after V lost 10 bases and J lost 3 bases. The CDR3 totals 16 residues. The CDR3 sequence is CATAGQGRSKGYEQYF. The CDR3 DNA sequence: TGTGCCACTGCGGGACAGGGAAGGTCAAAGGGCTACGAGCAGTACTTC.

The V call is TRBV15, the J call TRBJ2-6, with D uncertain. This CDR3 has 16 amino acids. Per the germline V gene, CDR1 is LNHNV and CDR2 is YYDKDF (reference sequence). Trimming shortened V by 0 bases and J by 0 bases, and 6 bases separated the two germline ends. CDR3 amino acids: CATSREGNSGANVLTF. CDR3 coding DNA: TGTGCCACCAGCAGAGAGGGTAACTCTGGGGCCAACGTCCTGACTTTC.

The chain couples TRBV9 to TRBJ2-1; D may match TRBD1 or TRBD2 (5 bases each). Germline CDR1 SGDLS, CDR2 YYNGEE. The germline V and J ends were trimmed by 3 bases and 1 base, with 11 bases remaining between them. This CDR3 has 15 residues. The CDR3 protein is CASSEGTVSYNEQFF. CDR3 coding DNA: TGTGCCAGCAGCGAAGGGACCGTATCCTACAATGAGCAGTTCTTC.

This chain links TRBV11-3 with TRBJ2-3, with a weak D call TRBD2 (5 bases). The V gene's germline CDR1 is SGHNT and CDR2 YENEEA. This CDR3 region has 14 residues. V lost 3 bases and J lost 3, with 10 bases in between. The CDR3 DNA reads TGTGCCAGCAGCTTGGTCGGGAAGACAGATACGCAGTATTTT. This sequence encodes CASSLVGKTDTQYF.

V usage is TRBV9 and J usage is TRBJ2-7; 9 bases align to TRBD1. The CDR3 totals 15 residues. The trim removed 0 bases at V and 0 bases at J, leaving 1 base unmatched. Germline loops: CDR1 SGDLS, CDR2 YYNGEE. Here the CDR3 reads CASSVGGQGSYEQYF. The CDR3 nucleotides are TGTGCCAGCAGCGTAGGGGGACAGGGCTCCTACGAGCAGTACTTC.

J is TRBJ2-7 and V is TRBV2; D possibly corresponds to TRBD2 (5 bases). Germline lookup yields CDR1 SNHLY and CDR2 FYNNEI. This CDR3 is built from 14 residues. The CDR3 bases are TGTGCAGGGAAGGGCCCTAAGGGAGCCTACGAGCAGTACTTC. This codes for CAGKGPKGAYEQYF.

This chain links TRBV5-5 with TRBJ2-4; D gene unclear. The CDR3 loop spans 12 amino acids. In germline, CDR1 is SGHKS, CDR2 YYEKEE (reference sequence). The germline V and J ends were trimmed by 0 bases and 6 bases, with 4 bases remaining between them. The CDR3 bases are TGTGCCAGCAGCTTGGAGGGAAACATTCAGTACTTC. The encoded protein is CASSLEGNIQYF.

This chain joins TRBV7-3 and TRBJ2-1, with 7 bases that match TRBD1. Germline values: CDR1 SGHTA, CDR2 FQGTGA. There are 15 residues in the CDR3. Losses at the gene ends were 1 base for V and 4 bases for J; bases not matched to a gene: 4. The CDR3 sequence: CASSLIGTAYNEQFF. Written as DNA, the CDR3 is TGTGCCAGCAGCTTAATAGGGACAGCGTACAATGAGCAGTTCTTC. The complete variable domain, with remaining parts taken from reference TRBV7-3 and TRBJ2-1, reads GAGVSQTPSNKVTEKGKYVELRCDPISGHTALYWYRQSLGQGPEFLIYFQGTGAADDSGLPNDRFFAVRPEGSVSTLKIQRTERGDSAVYLCASSLIGTAYNEQFFGPGTRLTVL.

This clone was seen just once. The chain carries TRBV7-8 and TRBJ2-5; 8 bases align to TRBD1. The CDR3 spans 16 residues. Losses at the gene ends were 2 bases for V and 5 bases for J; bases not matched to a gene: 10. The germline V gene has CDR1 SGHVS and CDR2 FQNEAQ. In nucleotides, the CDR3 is TGTGCCAGCAGCTTAAGGCGGACAGGGTTGCGGGAGACCCAGTACTTC. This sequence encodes CASSLRRTGLRETQYF.

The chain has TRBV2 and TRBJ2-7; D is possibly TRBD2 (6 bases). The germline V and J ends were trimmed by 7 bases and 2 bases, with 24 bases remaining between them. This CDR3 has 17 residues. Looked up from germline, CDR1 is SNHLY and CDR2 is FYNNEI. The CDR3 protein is CASTDPFRDFKTYEQYF. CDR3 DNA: TGTGCCAGCACCGACCCCTTCCGGGACTTCAAAACCTACGAGCAGTACTTC.

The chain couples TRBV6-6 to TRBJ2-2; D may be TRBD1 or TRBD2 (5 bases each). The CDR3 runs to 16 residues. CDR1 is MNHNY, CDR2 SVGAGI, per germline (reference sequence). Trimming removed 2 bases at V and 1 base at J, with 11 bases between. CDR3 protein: CASSYPGTGNTGELFF. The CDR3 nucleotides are TGTGCCAGCAGTTACCCCGGGACGGGGAACACCGGGGAGCTGTTTTTT.

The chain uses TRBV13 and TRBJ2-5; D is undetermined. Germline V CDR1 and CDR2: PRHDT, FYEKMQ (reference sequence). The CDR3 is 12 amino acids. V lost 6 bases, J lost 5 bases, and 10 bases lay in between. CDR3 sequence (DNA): TGTGCCAGCAGAGAGGCCCGGGAGACCCAGTACTTC. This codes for CASREARETQYF. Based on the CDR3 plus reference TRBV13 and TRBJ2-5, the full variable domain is AAGVIQSPRHLIKEKRETATLKCYPIPRHDTVYWYQQGPGQDPQFLISFYEKMQSDKGSIPDRFSAQQFSDYHSELNMSSLELGDSALYFCASREARETQYFGPGTRLLVL.

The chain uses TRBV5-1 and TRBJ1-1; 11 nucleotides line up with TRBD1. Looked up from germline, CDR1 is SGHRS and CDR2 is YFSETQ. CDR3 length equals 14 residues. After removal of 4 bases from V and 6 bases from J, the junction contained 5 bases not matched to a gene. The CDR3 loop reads CASSTRDRGAEAFF. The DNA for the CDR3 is TGCGCCAGCAGCACCCGGGACAGGGGGGCTGAAGCTTTCTTT.

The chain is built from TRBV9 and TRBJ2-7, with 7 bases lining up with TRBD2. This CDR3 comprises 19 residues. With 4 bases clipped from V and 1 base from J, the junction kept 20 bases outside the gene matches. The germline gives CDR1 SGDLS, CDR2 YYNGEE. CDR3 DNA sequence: TGTGCCAGCAGCCCAGAGCAGAGCACCACAGCGGGACCTTCCTACGAGCAGTACTTC. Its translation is CASSPEQSTTAGPSYEQYF.

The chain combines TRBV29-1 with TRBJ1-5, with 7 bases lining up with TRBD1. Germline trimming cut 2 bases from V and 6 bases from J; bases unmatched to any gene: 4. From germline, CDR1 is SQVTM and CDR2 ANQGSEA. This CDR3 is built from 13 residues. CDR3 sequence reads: CSVETGEAQPQHF. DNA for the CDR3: TGCAGCGTTGAAACAGGGGAGGCTCAGCCCCAGCATTTT. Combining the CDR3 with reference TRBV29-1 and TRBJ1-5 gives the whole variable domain SAVISQKPSRDICQRGTSLTIQCQVDSQVTMMFWYRQQPGQSLTLIATANQGSEATYESGFVIDKFPISRPNLTFSTLTVSNMSPEDSSIYLCSVETGEAQPQHFGDGTRLSIL.

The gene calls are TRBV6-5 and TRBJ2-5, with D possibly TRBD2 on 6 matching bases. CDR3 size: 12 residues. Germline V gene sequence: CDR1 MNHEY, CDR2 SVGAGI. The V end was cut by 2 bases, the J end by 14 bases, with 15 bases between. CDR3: CASSYPGGEFYF. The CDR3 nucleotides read TGTGCCAGCAGTTACCCTGGCGGGGAGTTCTACTTC.

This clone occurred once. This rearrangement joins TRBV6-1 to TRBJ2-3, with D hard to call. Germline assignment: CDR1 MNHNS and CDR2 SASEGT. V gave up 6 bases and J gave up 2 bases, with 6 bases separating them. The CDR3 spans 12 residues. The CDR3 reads CASRRTTDTQYF. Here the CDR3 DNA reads TGTGCCAGCAGAAGAACCACAGATACGCAGTATTTT.